This is a list of T cell receptor beta chains from one sample in a study of T cells after yellow fever vaccination. In TCRdb, the 5' RACE reads were re-called with MiXCR into one record per CDR3 protein. The sample gives 300,000 to 400,000 distinct CDR3 sequences, roughly 9.4% of which show up once; roughly 18% is in the top ten. The input for sequencing was PBMCs, taken on the day of the first yellow fever vaccination. The receptors were sampled from a man aged 18 to 29 who received the YFV17D yellow fever vaccine. CDR3s include the opening cysteine and the closing phenylalanine or tryptophan. D genes are given only for firm matches. Where a row states a size, it is once, few, many or the class of an expanded clone; other rows omit it.

CDR3nt | CDR3aa | d_gene | abundance | j_gene | len | v_gene
TGTGCCAGCAGCTTAAATCCCCATGAAGATACGCAGTATTTT | CASSLNPHEDTQYF | . | . | TRBJ2-3 | 14 | TRBV7-3
TGTGCCAGCAGCCATGGGAGCGGCTCCTACAATGAGCAGTTCTTC | CASSHGSGSYNEQFF | . | few | TRBJ2-1 | 15 | TRBV11-3
TGCAGTGAACAGGGGAACACTGAAGCTTTCTTT | CSEQGNTEAFF | . | . | TRBJ1-1 | 11 | TRBV20-1
TGCGCCAGCAGCTTGATCCCAGGGAAGGACGGGGAGCTGTTTTTT | CASSLIPGKDGELFF | . | . | TRBJ2-2 | 15 | TRBV5-1
TGCGCCAGCACCCCCGGGACAGGGGGTTCCTATAATTCACCCCTCCACTTT | CASTPGTGGSYNSPLHF | TRBD1 | few | TRBJ1-6 | 17 | TRBV5-1
TGTGCCAGCGGCTGGGACAGGGTTGGTGCGTTCTTC | CASGWDRVGAFF | TRBD1 | . | TRBJ2-1 | 12 | TRBV5-4
TGTGCCAGCAGTTTATCTGGGGTCGCTTCACCCCTCCACTTT | CASSLSGVASPLHF | . | few | TRBJ1-6 | 14 | TRBV27
TGCAGTGCTAGTTTGGGGCCGAGCACAGATACGCAGTATTTT | CSASLGPSTDTQYF | . | . | TRBJ2-3 | 14 | TRBV20-1
TGTGCCAGCAGCTTAACAGGACTAGCGGCCTACACAGATACGCAGTATTTT | CASSLTGLAAYTDTQYF | TRBD2 | few | TRBJ2-3 | 17 | TRBV7-2
TGTGCCAGCAGACGTAGGAGCGGGGTAGGGACAGATACGCAGTATTTT | CASRRRSGVGTDTQYF | TRBD2 | . | TRBJ2-3 | 16 | TRBV6-2/TRBV6-3
TGCGCCAGCAGCCAAGTGTTTCTGTGGCGTCACTCCAACCCCAATTCACCCCTCCACTTT | CASSQVFLWRHSNPNSPLHF | . | few | TRBJ1-6 | 20 | TRBV4-1
TGTGCCAGCTCTCCGCGGGGGGTTAATGAGCAGTTCTTC | CASSPRGVNEQFF | TRBD2 | few | TRBJ2-1 | 13 | TRBV18
TGTGCCAGCAGTGTGCTAGCGAACCAAGAGACCCAGTACTTC | CASSVLANQETQYF | . | few | TRBJ2-5 | 14 | TRBV28
TGTGCCAGCAGCATGGGGACAGGTGCTGGGGCCAACGTCCTGACTTTC | CASSMGTGAGANVLTF | TRBD1 | once | TRBJ2-6 | 16 | TRBV5-4
TGTGCCAGCAGTCTGGACACGCACTACCAAGAGACCCAGTACTTC | CASSLDTHYQETQYF | . | . | TRBJ2-5 | 15 | TRBV6-2/TRBV6-3
TGTGCCAGCAGCGAGTCTGGAGTCTATGGCTACACCTTC | CASSESGVYGYTF | . | . | TRBJ1-2 | 13 | TRBV7-9
TGTGCCAGCAGTGCGCCTCCGGGACAGGTTCATTCACCCCTCCACTTT | CASSAPPGQVHSPLHF | TRBD1 | once | TRBJ1-6 | 16 | TRBV6-4
TGCAGTGCTAGGACGACACGTTCCTATAATTCACCCCTCCACTTT | CSARTTRSYNSPLHF | . | . | TRBJ1-6 | 15 | TRBV20-1
TGTGCCAGCAGCTTAGCGCACAGGGAGGAGACCCAGTACTTC | CASSLAHREETQYF | . | few | TRBJ2-5 | 14 | TRBV7-2
TGTGCCACCAGCAGAGATCAACGGAGTCTGAACACTGAAGCTTTCTTT | CATSRDQRSLNTEAFF | . | . | TRBJ1-1 | 16 | TRBV15
TGTGCCAGCAGTCAAGCGGTTCAGCCCCAGCATTTT | CASSQAVQPQHF | . | few | TRBJ1-5 | 12 | TRBV12-3/TRBV12-4
TGCGCCAGCAGCCAACAACAGGGATATCATACGAACACCGGGGAGCTGTTTTTT | CASSQQQGYHTNTGELFF | . | few | TRBJ2-2 | 18 | TRBV4-1
TGTGCCAGCAGTTACTTTAGAGGCGGGAACACTGAAGCTTTCTTT | CASSYFRGGNTEAFF | . | many | TRBJ1-1 | 15 | TRBV6-5
TGCAGTGCTCTCCAAGCGGGTTTTAGCAATCAGCCCCAGCATTTT | CSALQAGFSNQPQHF | . | many | TRBJ1-5 | 15 | TRBV20-1
TGTGCCAGCAGCCGGGCCCATACGACTCTCACAGATACGCAGTATTTT | CASSRAHTTLTDTQYF | . | . | TRBJ2-3 | 16 | TRBV9
TGTGCCAGCAGTGTGACGGAGCAGTTCTTC | CASSVTEQFF | . | few | TRBJ2-1 | 10 | TRBV2
TGCGCCAGCAGCCTACTCAGGGACAGCTCCTACGAGCAGTACTTC | CASSLLRDSSYEQYF | TRBD1 | . | TRBJ2-7 | 15 | TRBV4-1
TGTGCCAGCAGCGTAGACAGCAGGGGCTATGGCTACACCTTC | CASSVDSRGYGYTF | . | . | TRBJ1-2 | 14 | TRBV9
TGCAGTGCTGCCCCGAACGTTAACTATGGCTACACCTTC | CSAAPNVNYGYTF | . | . | TRBJ1-2 | 13 | TRBV20-1
TGCGCCAGCAGCCCGCCCGCCCAGGGCCGAGAGACCCAGTACTTC | CASSPPAQGRETQYF | . | . | TRBJ2-5 | 15 | TRBV5-1
TGTGCCAGCAGCTTCGAGGCCCAGAACTATAATTCACCCCTCCACTTT | CASSFEAQNYNSPLHF | . | few | TRBJ1-6 | 16 | TRBV11-2
TGTGCCAGCAGTTTATTGGTGGCGGGTCGGCCCCAGCATTTT | CASSLLVAGRPQHF | . | many | TRBJ1-5 | 14 | TRBV28
TGTGCCAGCAGCTTAGGGGGCATGAACACCGGGGAGCTGTTTTTT | CASSLGGMNTGELFF | . | . | TRBJ2-2 | 15 | TRBV7-3
TGCGCCAGCAGCGATTACAGGGGTGCGGGCTATGGCTACACCTTC | CASSDYRGAGYGYTF | TRBD1 | few | TRBJ1-2 | 15 | TRBV5-1
TGTGCCAGCAGCTTAGGTCGACCTGAGACCCAGTACTTC | CASSLGRPETQYF | . | few | TRBJ2-5 | 13 | TRBV7-9
TGTGCCAGCAGCGTAGATGCGGGGAGGACAGATACGCAGTATTTT | CASSVDAGRTDTQYF | . | many | TRBJ2-3 | 15 | TRBV9
TGTGCCAGTCGTCTGACCGCCAGGATCAACACTGAAGCTTTCTTT | CASRLTARINTEAFF | . | few | TRBJ1-1 | 15 | TRBV19
TGTGCCAGCAGCCTCTGGGCGGGGTGGAACAATGAGCAGTTCTTC | CASSLWAGWNNEQFF | . | . | TRBJ2-1 | 15 | TRBV7-3
TGTGCCAGCAGTGCCAACCGGGGGCGAGAGACCCAGTACTTC | CASSANRGRETQYF | . | many | TRBJ2-5 | 14 | TRBV12-3/TRBV12-4
TGTGCCAGCAGCCCGAGAGGTCCTGCCGGAAACACCATATATTTT | CASSPRGPAGNTIYF | . | . | TRBJ1-3 | 15 | TRBV5-6
TGTGCCACCAGCAGAGATCTTGGGGGCACGCCCTACGAGCAGTACTTC | CATSRDLGGTPYEQYF | . | . | TRBJ2-7 | 16 | TRBV15
TGTGCCAGCAGCGCGATTAGTTCACCCCTCCACTTT | CASSAISSPLHF | . | . | TRBJ1-6 | 12 | TRBV14
TGCGCCAGCAAGGAAGGGACAGGGGATAACTATGGCTACACCTTC | CASKEGTGDNYGYTF | TRBD1 | many | TRBJ1-2 | 15 | TRBV5-1
TGTGCCAGCAGCATAGCGGGAAGCTCCTACAATGAGCAGTTCTTC | CASSIAGSSYNEQFF | TRBD2 | many | TRBJ2-1 | 15 | TRBV7-3
TGCGCCAGCAGCCAAGACGACAGGGGGGGCACCGGGGAGCTGTTTTTT | CASSQDDRGGTGELFF | TRBD1 | many | TRBJ2-2 | 16 | TRBV4-3
TGTGCTAGCAGCCTGGGACCAACTTTCTACAATGAGCAGTTCTTC | CASSLGPTFYNEQFF | . | . | TRBJ2-1 | 15 | TRBV7-7
TGTGCCACCAGTGATCCCTCGGAAGAGGCCCAGTACTTC | CATSDPSEEAQYF | . | . | TRBJ2-5 | 13 | TRBV24-1
TGTGCCAGCAGCCCCCTGGCCGGGAATTCACCCCTCCACTTT | CASSPLAGNSPLHF | . | many | TRBJ1-6 | 14 | TRBV2
TGTGCCAGCAACTCTGCGGACCCCTATGGCTACACCTTC | CASNSADPYGYTF | . | . | TRBJ1-2 | 13 | TRBV7-9
TGTGCCAGCAGCCTTTTGGGCGGGGGGGAGGATGAGCAGTTCTTC | CASSLLGGGEDEQFF | TRBD2 | . | TRBJ2-1 | 15 | TRBV25-1
TGTGCCAGTACCCTAGGACAGGGGGCCTACAATGAGCAGTTCTTC | CASTLGQGAYNEQFF | TRBD1 | few | TRBJ2-1 | 15 | TRBV19
TGTGCCAGCAGCTTAGGAGCCGGCGGACGGCAGTTCTTC | CASSLGAGGRQFF | . | many | TRBJ2-1 | 13 | TRBV7-2
TGTGCCAGCAGTTTACAACCAGGGGGATATGGCTACACCTTC | CASSLQPGGYGYTF | TRBD1 | few | TRBJ1-2 | 14 | TRBV27
TGTGCCAGCAGCCCGGACAGATACACAGATACGCAGTATTTT | CASSPDRYTDTQYF | . | many | TRBJ2-3 | 14 | TRBV11-2
TGTGCCAGCAGCTCTAGCGGGGGGGCCTACGAGCAGTACTTC | CASSSSGGAYEQYF | TRBD2 | . | TRBJ2-7 | 14 | TRBV7-2
TGTGCCAGCAGCGACGGACAGCTTTCTAGCACAGATACGCAGTATTTT | CASSDGQLSSTDTQYF | . | . | TRBJ2-3 | 16 | TRBV5-4
TGCACCAGCAGCGTCATCGCTCCCCTCCGGCAGGGGAACACTGAAGCTTTCTTT | CTSSVIAPLRQGNTEAFF | . | . | TRBJ1-1 | 18 | TRBV5-1
TGTGCCAGCAGCTTAGAGCCGGATTTTTATCAGCCCCAGCATTTT | CASSLEPDFYQPQHF | . | few | TRBJ1-5 | 15 | TRBV7-6
TGTGCCAGCAGTTTATGGCAGGGATGGACTGAAGCTTTCTTT | CASSLWQGWTEAFF | . | many | TRBJ1-1 | 14 | TRBV12-3/TRBV12-4